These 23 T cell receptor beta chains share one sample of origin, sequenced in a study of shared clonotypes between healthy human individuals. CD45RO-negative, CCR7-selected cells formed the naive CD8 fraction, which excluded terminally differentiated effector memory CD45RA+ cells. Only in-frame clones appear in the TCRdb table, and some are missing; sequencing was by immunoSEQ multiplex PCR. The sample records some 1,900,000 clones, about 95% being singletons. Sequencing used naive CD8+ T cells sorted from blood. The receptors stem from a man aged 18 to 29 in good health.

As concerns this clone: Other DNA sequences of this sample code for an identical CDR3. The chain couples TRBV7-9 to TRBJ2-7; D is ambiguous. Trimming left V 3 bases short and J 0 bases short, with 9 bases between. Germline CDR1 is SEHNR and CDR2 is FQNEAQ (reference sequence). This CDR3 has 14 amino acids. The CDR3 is CASSFSRSSYEQYF. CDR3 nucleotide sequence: TGTGCCAGCAGCTTTAGTCGAAGCTCCTACGAGCAGTACTTC.

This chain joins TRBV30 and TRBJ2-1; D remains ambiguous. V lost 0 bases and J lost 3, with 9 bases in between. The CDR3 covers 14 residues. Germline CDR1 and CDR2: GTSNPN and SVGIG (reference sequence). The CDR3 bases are TGTGCCTGGAGTGTATCAGTCGTCTACAATGAGCAGTTCTTC. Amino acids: CAWSVSVVYNEQFF.

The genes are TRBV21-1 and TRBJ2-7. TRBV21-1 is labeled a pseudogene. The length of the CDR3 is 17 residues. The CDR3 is CASSSEGWGTQTYEQYF. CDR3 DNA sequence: TGTGCCAGCAGCAGTGAAGGGTGGGGGACCCAAACCTACGAGCAGTACTTC.

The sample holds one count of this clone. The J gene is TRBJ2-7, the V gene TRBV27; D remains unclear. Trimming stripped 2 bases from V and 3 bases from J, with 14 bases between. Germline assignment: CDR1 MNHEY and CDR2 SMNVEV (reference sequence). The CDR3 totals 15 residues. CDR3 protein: CASSLRVGEVYEQYF. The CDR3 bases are TGTGCCAGCAGTTTAAGGGTCGGAGAAGTCTACGAGCAGTACTTC.

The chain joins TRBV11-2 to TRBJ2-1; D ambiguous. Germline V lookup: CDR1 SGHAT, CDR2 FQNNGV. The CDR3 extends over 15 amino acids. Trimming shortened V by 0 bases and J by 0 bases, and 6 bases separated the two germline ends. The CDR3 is CASSLERSSYNEQFF. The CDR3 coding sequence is TGTGCCAGCAGCTTAGAGCGGAGCTCCTACAATGAGCAGTTCTTC.

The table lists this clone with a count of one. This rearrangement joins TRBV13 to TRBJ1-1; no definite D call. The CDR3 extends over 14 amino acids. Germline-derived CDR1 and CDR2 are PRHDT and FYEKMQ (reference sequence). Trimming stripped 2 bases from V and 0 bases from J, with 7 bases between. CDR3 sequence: CASSLRTVNTEAFF. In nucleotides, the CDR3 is TGTGCCAGCAGCTTAAGAACAGTGAACACTGAAGCTTTCTTT.

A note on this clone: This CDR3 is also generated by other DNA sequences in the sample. The CDR3 reads CASSVEIGGNTIYF. The CDR3 DNA sequence: TGTGCCAGCAGCGTAGAGATCGGTGGAAACACCATATATTTT. This chain connects TRBV9 to TRBJ1-3, with D unclear. Germline values: CDR1 SGDLS, CDR2 YYNGEE. The CDR3 is made up of 14 amino acids. The V end was cut by 0 bases, the J end by 3 bases, with 7 bases between.

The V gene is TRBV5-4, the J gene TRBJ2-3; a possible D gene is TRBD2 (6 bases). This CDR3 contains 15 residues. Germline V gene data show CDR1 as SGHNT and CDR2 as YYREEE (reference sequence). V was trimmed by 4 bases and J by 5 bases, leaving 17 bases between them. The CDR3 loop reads CASSVLATGGDTQYF. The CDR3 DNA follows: TGTGCCAGCAGCGTGCTAGCGACCGGGGGAGATACGCAGTATTTT.

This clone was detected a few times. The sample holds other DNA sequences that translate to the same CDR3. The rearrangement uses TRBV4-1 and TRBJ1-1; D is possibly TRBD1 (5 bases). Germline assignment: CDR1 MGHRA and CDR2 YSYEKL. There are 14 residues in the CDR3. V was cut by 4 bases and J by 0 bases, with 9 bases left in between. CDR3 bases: TGCGCCAGCAGCCCCAGGGTAATGAACACTGAAGCTTTCTTT. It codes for CASSPRVMNTEAFF.

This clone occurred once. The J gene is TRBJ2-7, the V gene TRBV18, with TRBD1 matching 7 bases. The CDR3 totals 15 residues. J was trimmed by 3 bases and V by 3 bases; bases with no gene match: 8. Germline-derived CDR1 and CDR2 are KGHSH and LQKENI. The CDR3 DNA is TGTGCCAGCTCACCTTGGACAGGTACCTTCTACGAGCAGTACTTC. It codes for CASSPWTGTFYEQYF. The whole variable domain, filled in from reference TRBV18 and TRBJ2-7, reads NAGVMQNPRHLVRRRGQEARLRCSPMKGHSHVYWYRQLPEEGLKFMVYLQKENIIDESGMPKERFSAEFPKEGPSILRIQQVVRGDSAAYFCASSPWTGTFYEQYFGPGTRLTVT.

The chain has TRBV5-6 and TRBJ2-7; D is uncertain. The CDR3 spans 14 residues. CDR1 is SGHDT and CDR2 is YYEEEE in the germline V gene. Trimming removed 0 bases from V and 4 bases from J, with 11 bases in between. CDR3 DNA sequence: TGTGCCAGCAGCTTGGAAGGGAATGATTACGAGCAGTACTTC. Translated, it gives CASSLEGNDYEQYF.

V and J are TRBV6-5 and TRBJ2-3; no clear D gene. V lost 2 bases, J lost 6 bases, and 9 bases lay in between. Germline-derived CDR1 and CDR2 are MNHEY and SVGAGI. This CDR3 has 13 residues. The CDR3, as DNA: TGTGCCAGCAGTTACGGTGTGAGGGATACGCAGTATTTT. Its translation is CASSYGVRDTQYF.

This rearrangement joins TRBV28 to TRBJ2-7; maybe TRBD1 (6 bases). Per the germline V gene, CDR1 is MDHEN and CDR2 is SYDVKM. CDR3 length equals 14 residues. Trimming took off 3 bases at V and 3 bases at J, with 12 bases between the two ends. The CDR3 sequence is CASSLVDSYYEQYF. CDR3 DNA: TGTGCCAGCAGTTTGGTGGACAGCTACTACGAGCAGTACTTC. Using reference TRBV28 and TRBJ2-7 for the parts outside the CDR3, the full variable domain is DVKVTQSSRYLVKRTGEKVFLECVQDMDHENMFWYRQDPGLGLRLIYFSYDVKMKEKGDIPEGYSVSREKKERFSLILESASTNQTSMYLCASSLVDSYYEQYFGPGTRLTVT.

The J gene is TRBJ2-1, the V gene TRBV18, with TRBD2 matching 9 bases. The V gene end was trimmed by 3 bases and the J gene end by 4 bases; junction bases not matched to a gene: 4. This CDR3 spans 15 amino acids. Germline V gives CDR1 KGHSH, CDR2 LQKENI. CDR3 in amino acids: CASSPGLATYNEQFF. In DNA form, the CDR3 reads TGTGCCAGCTCACCCGGACTAGCGACATACAATGAGCAGTTCTTC.

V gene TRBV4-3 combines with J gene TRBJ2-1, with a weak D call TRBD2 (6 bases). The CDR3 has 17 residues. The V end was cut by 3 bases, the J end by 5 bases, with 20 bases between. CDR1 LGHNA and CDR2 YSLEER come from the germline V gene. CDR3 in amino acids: CASSHEPPSGEDNEQFF. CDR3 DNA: TGCGCCAGCAGCCACGAACCTCCGTCGGGGGAAGACAATGAGCAGTTCTTC.

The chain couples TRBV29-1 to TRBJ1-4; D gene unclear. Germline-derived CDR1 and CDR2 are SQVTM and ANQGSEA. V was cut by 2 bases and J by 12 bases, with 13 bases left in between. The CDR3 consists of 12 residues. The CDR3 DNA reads TGCAGCGTTGAATCGGAGACGACGGAACTGTTTTTT. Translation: CSVESETTELFF.

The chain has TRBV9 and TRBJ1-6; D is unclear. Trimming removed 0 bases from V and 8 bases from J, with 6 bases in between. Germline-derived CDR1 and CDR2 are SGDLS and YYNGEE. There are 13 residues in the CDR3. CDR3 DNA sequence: TGTGCCAGCAGCGTAGTAACGGATTCACCCCTCCACTTT. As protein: CASSVVTDSPLHF. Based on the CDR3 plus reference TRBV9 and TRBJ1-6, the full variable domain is DSGVTQTPKHLITATGQRVTLRCSPRSGDLSVYWYQQSLDQGLQFLIQYYNGEERAKGNILERFSAQQFPDLHSELNLSSLELGDSALYFCASSVVTDSPLHFGNGTRLTVT.

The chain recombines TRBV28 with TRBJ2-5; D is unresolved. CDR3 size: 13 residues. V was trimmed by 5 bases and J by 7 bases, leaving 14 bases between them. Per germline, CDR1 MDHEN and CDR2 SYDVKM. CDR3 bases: TGTGCCAGCAGTCCCCTAAGCTTCGGGACCCAGTACTTC. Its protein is CASSPLSFGTQYF.

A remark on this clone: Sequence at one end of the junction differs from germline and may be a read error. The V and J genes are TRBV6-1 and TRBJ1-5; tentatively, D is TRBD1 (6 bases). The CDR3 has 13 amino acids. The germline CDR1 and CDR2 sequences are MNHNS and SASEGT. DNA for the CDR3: TGTGCCAGCAGTGTATCGGGGGACATTCCCGGGGATTTT. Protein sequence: CASSVSGDIPGDF.

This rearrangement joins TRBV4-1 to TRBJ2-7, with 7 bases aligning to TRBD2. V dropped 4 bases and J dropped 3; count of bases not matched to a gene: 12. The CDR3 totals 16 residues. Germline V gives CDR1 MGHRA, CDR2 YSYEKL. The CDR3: CASSPNGAGVSYEQYF. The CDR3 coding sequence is TGCGCCAGCAGCCCCAATGGGGCGGGAGTCAGCTACGAGCAGTACTTC.

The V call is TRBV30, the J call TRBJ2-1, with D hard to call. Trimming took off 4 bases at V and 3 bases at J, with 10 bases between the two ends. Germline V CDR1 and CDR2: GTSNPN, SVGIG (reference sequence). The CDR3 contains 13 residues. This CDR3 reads CAWNGLYYNEQFF. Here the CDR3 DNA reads TGTGCCTGGAATGGGCTATACTACAATGAGCAGTTCTTC. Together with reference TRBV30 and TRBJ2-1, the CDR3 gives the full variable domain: SQTIHQWPATLVQPVGSPLSLECTVEGTSNPNLYWYRQAAGRGLQLLFYSVGIGQISSEVPQNLSASRPQDRQFILSSKKLLLSDSGFYLCAWNGLYYNEQFFGPGTRLTVL.

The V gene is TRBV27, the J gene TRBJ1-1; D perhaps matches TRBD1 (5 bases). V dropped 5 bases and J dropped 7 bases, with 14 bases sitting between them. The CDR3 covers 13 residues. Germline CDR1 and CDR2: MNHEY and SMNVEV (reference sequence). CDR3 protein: CASSDWGSGEAFF. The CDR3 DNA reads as TGTGCCAGCAGTGATTGGGGGTCGGGTGAAGCTTTCTTT.

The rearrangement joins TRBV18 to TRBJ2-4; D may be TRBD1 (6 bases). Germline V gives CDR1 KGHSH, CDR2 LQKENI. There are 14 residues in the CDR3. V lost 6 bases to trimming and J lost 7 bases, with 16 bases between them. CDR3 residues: CASSRPGEGNIQYF. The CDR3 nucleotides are TGTGCCAGCTCCAGGCCAGGGGAAGGGAACATTCAGTACTTC.